This is a list of T cell receptor beta chains from one sample in a study of technical replicates of blood from several donors. Measured with immunoSEQ multiplex PCR; TCRdb has only the in-frame clones, and not every one. The table lists under 80,000 clones, approximately 94% of them singletons. Sequencing used T cells isolated from PBMCs. The receptors originated from a human donor in good health. Each CDR3 is given with its conserved first and last residue. A D gene is named only where the DNA matches it firmly. A clone size is listed for some rows: how often the clone was seen (once, few, many), or a class if it is expanded.

CDR3,DNA,D,J,V,size
CASSPRAGRDQPQHF,TGTGCCAGCTCACCACGGGCGGGTAGGGATCAGCCCCAGCATTTT,-,TRBJ1-5,TRBV18,once
CASSPQDRATGELFF,TGTGCCAGCTCGCCTCAAGACAGGGCCACCGGGGAGCTGTTTTTT,TRBD1,TRBJ2-2,TRBV18,-
CASSLWGPQGRGEQYF,TGTGCCAGCAGTTTATGGGGCCCTCAGGGGAGGGGCGAGCAGTACTTC,-,TRBJ2-7,TRBV28,-
CASSQVAGDRGGYGYTF,TGCGCCAGCAGCCAAGTTGCCGGGGACAGGGGGGGGTATGGCTACACCTTC,TRBD1,TRBJ1-2,TRBV4-1,once
CASSQGVQGGFEAFF,TGCGCCAGCAGCCAAGGAGTTCAGGGGGGCTTTGAAGCTTTCTTT,TRBD1,TRBJ1-1,TRBV4-1,-
CASSQAHLAGAFLSYEQYF,TGTGCCAGCAGCCAAGCTCACCTAGCGGGAGCGTTCCTCTCCTACGAGCAGTACTTC,TRBD2,TRBJ2-7,TRBV14,-
CASLGQGPLETQYF,TGTGCCAGCCTGGGACAGGGGCCACTAGAGACCCAGTACTTC,TRBD1,TRBJ2-5,TRBV19,-
CASTPGQGNEKLFF,TGTGCCAGCACTCCGGGACAGGGGAATGAAAAACTGTTTTTT,TRBD1,TRBJ1-4,TRBV2,-
CASSRVPASYNEQFF,TGTGCCAGCAGCAGGGTTCCAGCGTCCTACAATGAGCAGTTCTTC,-,TRBJ2-1,TRBV27,-
CASSSVGRGNTEAFF,TGTGCCAGCAGTTCTGTGGGTCGGGGGAACACTGAAGCTTTCTTT,-,TRBJ1-1,TRBV6-5,once
CASSLVAGNTDTQYF,TGCGCCAGCAGCTTGGTGGCGGGTAACACAGATACGCAGTATTTT,-,TRBJ2-3,TRBV5-1,-
CASTQASANYGYTF,TGCGCCAGCACTCAGGCTTCGGCTAACTATGGCTACACCTTC,-,TRBJ1-2,TRBV10-2,-
CASSARTGGTEAFF,TGTGCCAGCAGCGCCAGGACAGGTGGGACTGAAGCTTTCTTT,TRBD1,TRBJ1-1,TRBV7-2,-
CASSVISANYGYTF,TGTGCCAGCAGTGTGATATCGGCTAACTATGGCTACACCTTC,-,TRBJ1-2,TRBV7-9,-
CASSYDPTGEKLFF,TGTGCCAGCAGCTATGACCCTACAGGGGAGAAACTGTTTTTT,TRBD1,TRBJ1-4,TRBV6-6,-
CASSLAPGNTEAFF,TGCGCCAGCAGCTTGGCACCGGGGAACACTGAAGCTTTCTTT,-,TRBJ1-1,TRBV5-1,-
CASSEFPRLAGSTDTQYF,TGTGCCAGCAGTGAATTTCCCCGACTAGCGGGGTCCACAGATACGCAGTATTTT,TRBD2,TRBJ2-3,TRBV25-1,-
CASSYRGLTTNEKLFF,TGTGCCAGCAGCTACAGGGGCTTGACAACTAATGAAAAACTGTTTTTT,TRBD1,TRBJ1-4,TRBV6-5,-
CASSQGLTDGTQYF,TGCGCCAGCAGCCAGGGTCTAACAGACGGGACCCAGTACTTC,-,TRBJ2-5,TRBV4-1,-
CASSRGTSSYNEQFF,TGTGCCAGCAGCAGAGGGACTAGCTCCTACAATGAGCAGTTCTTC,TRBD2,TRBJ2-1,TRBV7-2,-
CAWSARLNFLETEAFF,TGTGCCTGGAGTGCGCGACTGAACTTTCTGGAGACTGAAGCTTTCTTT,-,TRBJ1-1,TRBV30,few
CASSLLGGQPQHF,TGTGCCAGCAGTTTATTAGGGGGTCAGCCCCAGCATTTT,-,TRBJ1-5,TRBV27,-
CASGEHSGYGYTF,TGTGCCAGCGGAGAACATTCTGGGTATGGCTACACCTTC,-,TRBJ1-2,TRBV9,once
CASSGRDFSYEQYF,TGCGCCAGCAGCGGAAGGGACTTCTCCTACGAGCAGTACTTC,-,TRBJ2-7,TRBV5-1,-
CASSLGAYEQYF,TGTGCCAGCAGCCTCGGAGCCTACGAGCAGTACTTC,-,TRBJ2-7,TRBV7-8,-
CAGSFQETYNEQFF,TGTGCCGGTTCCTTCCAGGAAACCTACAATGAGCAGTTCTTC,-,TRBJ2-1,TRBV27,-
CASSFSGTDTQYF,TGTGCCAGCAGCTTTAGCGGCACAGATACGCAGTATTTT,-,TRBJ2-3,TRBV7-3,-
CASSESTGVNTEAFF,TGCGCCAGCAGTGAGTCGACAGGCGTGAACACTGAAGCTTTCTTT,-,TRBJ1-1,TRBV10-1,few
CASSASTSGRVAEQFF,TGTGCCAGCAGCGCCTCGACTAGCGGGAGGGTTGCTGAGCAGTTCTTC,TRBD2,TRBJ2-1,TRBV11-2,-
CASSFRGVATNEKLFF,TGTGCCAGCAGCTTTCGGGGAGTCGCAACTAATGAAAAACTGTTTTTT,-,TRBJ1-4,TRBV5-6,-
CASSLSGSYNEQFF,TGTGCCAGCAGTCTTAGCGGTAGCTACAATGAGCAGTTCTTC,-,TRBJ2-1,TRBV6-1,-
CSVDWAGGETQYF,TGCAGCGTTGATTGGGCGGGAGGAGAGACCCAGTACTTC,TRBD2,TRBJ2-5,TRBV29-1,-
CASVRDLAAEQYF,TGTGCCAGCGTCCGGGACTTGGCTGCCGAGCAGTACTTC,-,TRBJ2-7,TRBV6-1,once
CASRIAGSPYEQYF,TGTGCCAGCCGGATAGCGGGGAGTCCCTACGAGCAGTACTTC,TRBD2,TRBJ2-7,TRBV2,-
CASSSDMNTEAFF,TGTGCCAGCAGCTCAGACATGAACACTGAAGCTTTCTTT,-,TRBJ1-1,TRBV13,-
CASSPTWGDTGELFF,TGTGCCAGCAGCCCAACATGGGGGGACACCGGGGAGCTGTTTTTT,-,TRBJ2-2,TRBV7-9,-
CASSFDTGDFYEQYF,TGTGCCAGCAGCTTTGACACAGGGGACTTCTACGAGCAGTACTTC,-,TRBJ2-7,TRBV5-4,-
CASSLPGQGYEQYF,TGTGCCAGCTCACTTCCGGGACAGGGGTACGAGCAGTACTTC,TRBD1,TRBJ2-7,TRBV18,-
CASSPIWYAEGTEAFF,TGTGCCAGCTCACCGATATGGTACGCCGAGGGAACTGAAGCTTTCTTT,-,TRBJ1-1,TRBV18,-
CASSVGRGGYEQYF,TGTGCCAGCAGCGTAGGTAGGGGTGGCTACGAGCAGTACTTC,-,TRBJ2-7,TRBV9,-
CASSHGSYNEQFF,TGCGCCAGCAGCCACGGCTCCTACAATGAGCAGTTCTTC,-,TRBJ2-1,TRBV4-1,-
CASRRMVNTEAFF,TGTGCCAGCAGGCGAATGGTGAACACTGAAGCTTTCTTT,-,TRBJ1-1,TRBV2,-
CAISDRGSNVLTF,TGTGCCATCAGTGATCGGGGGAGCAACGTCCTGACTTTC,-,TRBJ2-6,TRBV10-3,-
CASRKGQGVNEQFF,TGCGCCAGCAGGAAAGGACAGGGAGTCAATGAGCAGTTCTTC,TRBD1,TRBJ2-1,TRBV4-1,few
CASSLSGGRAYEQYF,TGCGCCAGCAGCTTGTCGGGAGGACGAGCCTACGAGCAGTACTTC,TRBD2,TRBJ2-7,TRBV5-1,-
CASSISGKPQHF,TGTGCCAGTAGTATCAGCGGCAAGCCCCAGCATTTT,-,TRBJ1-5,TRBV19,-
CASSPPAGSDIQYF,TGTGCCAGCAGCCCCCCAGCAGGGTCGGACATTCAGTACTTC,-,TRBJ2-4,TRBV5-6,once
CASSVERLTDTQYF,TGTGCCAGCAGCGTAGAGCGGCTCACAGATACGCAGTATTTT,-,TRBJ2-3,TRBV9,-
CASSRLDLAYEQYF,TGTGCCAGCAGTCGACTAGATCTCGCCTACGAGCAGTACTTC,-,TRBJ2-7,TRBV27,-
CASRKGTDRGCQETQYF,TGTGCCAGCAGAAAAGGGACGGACAGGGGATGCCAAGAGACCCAGTACTTC,-,TRBJ2-5,TRBV21-1,-
CASRRGLAETGELFF,TGTGCCAGCAGGAGGGGACTAGCCGAAACCGGGGAGCTGTTTTTT,TRBD2,TRBJ2-2,TRBV11-3,-
CASSSGTEAFF,TGTGCCAGCAGTTCAGGGACTGAAGCTTTCTTT,-,TRBJ1-1,TRBV2,-
CASSEGVGTEAFF,TGTGCCAGCTCAGAGGGTGTGGGCACTGAAGCTTTCTTT,-,TRBJ1-1,TRBV18,few
CSVGRGLDTGELFF,TGCAGCGTTGGAAGGGGGTTGGACACCGGGGAGCTGTTTTTT,-,TRBJ2-2,TRBV29-1,-
CASSPTAGTSTQYF,TGTGCCAGCAGCCCAACGGCGGGGACTAGTACGCAGTATTTT,TRBD2,TRBJ2-3,TRBV7-6,-
CASMEGLEVDEQFF,TGTGCCAGTATGGAGGGCCTTGAGGTCGATGAGCAGTTCTTC,-,TRBJ2-1,TRBV19,-
CASSSGTGGNQPQHF,TGTGCCAGCAGCTCCGGGACAGGGGGAAATCAGCCCCAGCATTTT,TRBD1,TRBJ1-5,TRBV9,-
CASSSTYTDTQYF,TGTGCCAGCAGCTCTACTTACACAGATACGCAGTATTTT,-,TRBJ2-3,TRBV11-3,once
CASSPAGSANYGYTF,TGTGCCAGCAGCCCAGCGGGTTCCGCTAACTATGGCTACACCTTC,-,TRBJ1-2,TRBV7-2,once